The sequence of this T cell receptor (beta chain) was determined in a study of T cell responses to AZD1222 COVID-19 vaccine. Study information: Both about-4-week and about-12-week second-dose recipients were combined.

Measured with immunoSEQ multiplex PCR; TCRdb has only the in-frame clones, and not every one. The data show 180,000 or so clones, approximately 94% seen once. Study conclusions and caveats: At baseline, just a handful of AZD1222 recipients tested seropositive.

Regarding this clone: Its antigen is not known.

This CDR3 is 13 amino acids long. The V gene lost 4 bases and the J gene lost 10 bases, with 15 bases spanning the gap. Germline V gives CDR1 SGHTS, CDR2 YDEGEE. The clonotype was recovered from an adult in good health. J is TRBJ1-5 and V is TRBV5-8; maybe TRBD1 (5 bases). This material consisted of peripheral blood, taken on day 0 of AZD1222 vaccination. As DNA, the CDR3 is TGTGCCAGCAGCCCAGGGTTTCTTATACCCCAGCATTTT. Residues: CASSPGFLIPQHF.